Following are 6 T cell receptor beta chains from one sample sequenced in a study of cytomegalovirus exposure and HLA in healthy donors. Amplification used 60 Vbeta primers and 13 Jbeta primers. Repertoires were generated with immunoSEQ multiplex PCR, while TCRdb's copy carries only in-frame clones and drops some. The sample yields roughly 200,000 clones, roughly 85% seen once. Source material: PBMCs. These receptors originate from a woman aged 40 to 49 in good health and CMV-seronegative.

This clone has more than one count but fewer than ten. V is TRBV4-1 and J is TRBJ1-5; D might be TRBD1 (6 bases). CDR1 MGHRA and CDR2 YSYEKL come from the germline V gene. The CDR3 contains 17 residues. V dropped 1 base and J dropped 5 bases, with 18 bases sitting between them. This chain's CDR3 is CASSQVWKDSYHQPQHF. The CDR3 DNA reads TGCGCCAGCAGCCAAGTTTGGAAGGACAGTTATCATCAGCCCCAGCATTTT.

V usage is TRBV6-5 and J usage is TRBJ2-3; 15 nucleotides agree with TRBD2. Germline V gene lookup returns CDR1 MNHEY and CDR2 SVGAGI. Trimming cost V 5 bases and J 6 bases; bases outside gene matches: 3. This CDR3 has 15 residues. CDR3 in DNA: TGTGCCAGCAGTCTAGGACTAGCGGGGGGGGATACGCAGTATTTT. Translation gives CASSLGLAGGDTQYF.

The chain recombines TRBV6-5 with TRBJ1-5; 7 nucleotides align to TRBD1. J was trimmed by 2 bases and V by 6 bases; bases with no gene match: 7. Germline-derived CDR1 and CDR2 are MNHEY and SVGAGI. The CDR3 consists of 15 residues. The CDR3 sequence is CASSPDRAGNQPQHF. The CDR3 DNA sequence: TGTGCCAGCAGCCCCGACAGGGCAGGCAATCAGCCCCAGCATTTT.

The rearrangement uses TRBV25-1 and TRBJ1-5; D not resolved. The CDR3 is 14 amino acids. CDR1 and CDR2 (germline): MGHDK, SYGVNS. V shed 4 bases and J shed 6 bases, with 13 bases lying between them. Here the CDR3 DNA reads TGTGCCAGCAGTGCCCCTGGTGAGGGTCAGCCCCAGCATTTT. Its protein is CASSAPGEGQPQHF.

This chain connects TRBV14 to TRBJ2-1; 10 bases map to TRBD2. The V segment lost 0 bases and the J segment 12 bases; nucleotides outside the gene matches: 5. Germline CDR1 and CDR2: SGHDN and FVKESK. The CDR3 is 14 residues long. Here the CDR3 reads CASSQELAGGMQFF. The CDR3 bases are TGTGCCAGCAGCCAAGAGTTAGCGGGAGGTATGCAGTTCTTC.

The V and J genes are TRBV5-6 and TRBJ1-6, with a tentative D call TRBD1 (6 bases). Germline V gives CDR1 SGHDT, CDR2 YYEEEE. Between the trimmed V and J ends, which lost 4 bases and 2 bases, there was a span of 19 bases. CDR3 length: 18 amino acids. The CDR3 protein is CASSGSFQGRTYNSPLHF. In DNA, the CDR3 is TGTGCCAGCAGCGGTTCGTTTCAGGGGCGGACCTATAATTCACCCCTCCACTTT.